This T cell receptor beta chain originates from a study of identifying expanded T cells in peripheral blood. Only in-frame clones appear in the TCRdb table, and some are missing; sequencing was by immunoSEQ multiplex PCR. Among tens of thousands of clones listed, 70% to 90% were seen once. The CDR3 has 14 amino acids. The germline CDR1 and CDR2 sequences are MDHEN and SYDVKM. The ends lost 8 bases at V and 6 bases at J; junction bases unmatched: 8. V usage is TRBV28 and J usage is TRBJ2-1; 9 nucleotides agree with TRBD1. This receptor was identified in a person aged 18 to 69 in good health. Sequencing was performed on blood. CDR3 nucleotides: TGTGCCAGCGGCAAGACAGGGGGAGGCAATGAGCAGTTCTTC. Translation gives CASGKTGGGNEQFF.